Below, 14 T cell receptor beta chains from the same sample are listed, as sequenced in a study of CD8 T cells in ankylosing spondylitis. The study, taken as a whole, reports: Seemingly distinctive of ankylosing spondylitis blood was a TCR beta motif formed by eight highly homologous variants.

TCRdb called the 5' RACE reads again in MiXCR, with one record for every CDR3 protein. The data show almost 400,000 distinct CDR3 sequences, around 20% seen once. Their cognate antigens are unknown. Material for sequencing was blood, either unsorted or a sorted T cell fraction (not recorded which). These receptors were collected from a male donor with ankylosing spondylitis.

This clonotype has just one count. The chain combines TRBV5-4 with TRBJ2-1; D is ambiguous. Germline lookup yields CDR1 SGHNT and CDR2 YYREEE (reference sequence). Trimming removed 4 bases at V and 6 bases at J, with 11 bases between. The CDR3 totals 13 residues. The chain's CDR3 is CASSKDHANEQFF. CDR3 DNA sequence: TGTGCCAGCAGCAAGGACCACGCCAATGAGCAGTTCTTC.

V gene TRBV6-5 combines with J gene TRBJ2-3; 8 bases align to TRBD2. This CDR3 contains 16 residues. The V and J ends lost 2 bases and 4 bases, in that order; junction bases with no gene match: 8. CDR1 is MNHEY and CDR2 is SVGAGI in the germline V gene. Here the CDR3 reads CASSYPKSGSADTQYF. The CDR3 coding sequence is TGTGCCAGCAGTTACCCGAAAAGCGGGAGTGCAGATACGCAGTATTTT.

The chain uses TRBV7-2 and TRBJ2-3; 7 positions agree with TRBD1. The germline V gene encodes CDR1 SGHTA and CDR2 FQGNSA. The CDR3 covers 13 residues. J was trimmed by 14 bases and V by 3 bases; bases with no gene match: 11. This chain's CDR3 is CASSLIRQGERYF. In nucleotides, the CDR3 is TGTGCCAGCAGCTTGATTAGACAGGGAGAGCGGTATTTT.

A few counts support this clonotype. The chain has TRBV5-1 and TRBJ2-5, with 8 bases identical to TRBD2. CDR1 is SGHRS, CDR2 YFSETQ, per germline. The CDR3 has 17 residues. The V gene end was trimmed by 2 bases and the J gene end by 4 bases; junction bases not matched to a gene: 13. The CDR3 DNA is TGCGCCAGCAGCTTTCGGTATGGAGCGGGAGCTCTAGAGACCCAGTACTTC. Translated: CASSFRYGAGALETQYF.

This chain uses TRBV4-1 with TRBJ1-5, with 9 bases lining up with TRBD1. Trimming took 1 base from V and 6 from J; bases not matched to a gene: 10. This CDR3 comprises 17 residues. CDR1 is MGHRA and CDR2 is YSYEKL in the germline V gene. As DNA, the CDR3 is TGCGCCAGCAGCCAAGGACAGCTTGGGACAGGGTCTCAGCCCCAGCATTTT. It specifies CASSQGQLGTGSQPQHF.

This clonotype came up a few times. The chain carries TRBV5-1 and TRBJ1-1; no firm D call. V was clipped by 1 base and J by 0 bases, with 22 bases between them. Germline V gives CDR1 SGHRS, CDR2 YFSETQ. This CDR3 contains 19 residues. CDR3 in amino acids: CASSLSFEHPPPLNTEAFF. The CDR3 coding sequence is TGCGCCAGCAGCTTGAGTTTTGAACATCCGCCCCCACTGAACACTGAAGCTTTCTTT.

In its sample, this clonotype was seen a few times. The CDR3, as DNA: TGTGCCAGCAGCTTGGGGGCCGCGGACGAGCAGTACTTC. This translates into CASSLGAADEQYF. The chain uses TRBV5-4 and TRBJ2-7; D is uncertain. With 0 bases removed from V and 5 bases from J, the gap between germline ends came to 9 bases. CDR3 length: 13 amino acids. Germline CDR1 SGHNT, CDR2 YYREEE (reference sequence).

The chain is built from TRBV6-2 or TRBV6-3 and TRBJ2-1, with 12 bases lining up with TRBD2. Germline V gives CDR1 MNHEY, CDR2 SVGEGT. The junction had 6 bases not matched to a gene; V was cut back by 7 bases and J by 8 bases. The CDR3 has 14 amino acids. The CDR3 coding sequence is TGTGCCAGCAAAGCTAGCGGGAGGGCCTATGAGCAGTTCTTC. This gives the protein CASKASGRAYEQFF.

The chain combines TRBV6-2 or TRBV6-3 with TRBJ2-1; no clear D gene. The CDR3 spans 13 residues. Trimming took off 6 bases at V and 2 bases at J, with 8 bases between the two ends. Germline CDR1 MNHEY, CDR2 SVGEGT. CDR3: CASRPPPYNEQFF. CDR3 DNA: TGTGCCAGCAGGCCCCCACCCTACAATGAGCAGTTCTTC.

This clonotype was seen a few times. The chain uses TRBV7-8 and TRBJ2-1, with TRBD2 as a possible D gene (6 bases). The CDR3 consists of 16 residues. Trimming took off 1 base at V and 1 base at J, with 11 bases between the two ends. Germline lookup yields CDR1 SGHVS and CDR2 FQNEAQ. CDR3 amino acids: CASSLVLGGSYNEQFF. CDR3 coding DNA: TGTGCCAGCAGCTTAGTGCTGGGGGGATCCTACAATGAGCAGTTCTTC.

The rearrangement links TRBV3-1 to TRBJ1-2; D perhaps matches TRBD1 (5 bases). V was trimmed by 3 bases and J by 4 bases, leaving 18 bases between them. The CDR3 spans 16 residues. Germline loops: CDR1 LGHDT, CDR2 YNNKEL (reference sequence). The CDR3 sequence is CASSHSSRGRVYGYTF. As DNA, the CDR3 is TGTGCCAGCAGCCACTCGTCGAGGGGAAGGGTCTATGGCTACACCTTC.

V is TRBV7-9 and J is TRBJ2-7, with 12 bases fitting TRBD2. There are 16 residues in the CDR3. V shed 5 bases, J shed 3 bases, and the junction held 8 bases outside the gene matches. Germline CDR1 SEHNR, CDR2 FQNEAQ (reference sequence). CDR3 residues: CASSIGLAGNLYEQYF. The CDR3 nucleotides read TGTGCCAGCAGCATCGGACTAGCGGGGAACCTCTACGAGCAGTACTTC.

In this sample, this clonotype turned up a few times. This chain links TRBV12-3 or TRBV12-4 with TRBJ2-1; 9 nucleotides match TRBD2. The CDR3 contains 14 residues. V gave up 2 bases and J gave up 8 bases; unmatched junction bases: 4. CDR3 residues: CASSLLGGGDEQFF. The CDR3 DNA sequence: TGTGCCAGCAGTTTATTAGGCGGGGGGGATGAGCAGTTCTTC.

This clonotype was observed a handful of times. The chain has TRBV29-1 and TRBJ2-5; D unresolved. V gave up 7 bases and J gave up 3 bases, with 18 bases separating them. The CDR3 covers 14 residues. Germline loops: CDR1 SQVTM, CDR2 ANQGSEA. The CDR3 DNA is TGCAGCGCGGGCCAAAAGACTGGAAAAGAGACCCAGTACTTC. As protein: CSAGQKTGKETQYF.